A selection of T cell receptor beta chains follows, all from one sample in a study of cytomegalovirus exposure and HLA in healthy donors. This table comes from immunoSEQ multiplex PCR, and its TCRdb copy is limited to in-frame clones, with some not included. The data contain more than 60,000 clones, about 89% of them singletons. Sequencing was done on a sample of PBMCs. Source of these receptors: a woman between 18 and 29 years old in good health and CMV-seronegative. Each CDR3 is given with its conserved first and last residue. The D gene is left open where the match is weak. The size entry is marked missing in some rows and otherwise reads once, few, many or a size class.

abundance: NA; d_gene: TRBD1; v_gene: TRBV18; j_gene: TRBJ2-5; CDR3aa: CASSPGQGRWETQYF; CDR3nt: TGTGCCAGCTCACCAGGACAGGGAAGGTGGGAGACCCAGTACTTC
abundance: NA; d_gene: NA; v_gene: TRBV5-5; j_gene: TRBJ1-4; CDR3aa: CASSLEIPTPNEKLFF; CDR3nt: TGTGCCAGCAGCTTGGAGATTCCGACACCTAATGAAAAACTGTTTTTT
abundance: NA; d_gene: TRBD1; v_gene: TRBV7-2; j_gene: TRBJ1-1; CDR3aa: CASSKDRGTEAFF; CDR3nt: TGTGCCAGCAGCAAAGACAGGGGTACTGAAGCTTTCTTT
abundance: NA; d_gene: TRBD2; v_gene: TRBV2; j_gene: TRBJ2-3; CDR3aa: CASKTSGHMGDTQYF; CDR3nt: TGTGCCAGCAAGACTAGCGGGCATATGGGAGATACGCAGTATTTT
abundance: NA; d_gene: TRBD2; v_gene: TRBV25-1; j_gene: TRBJ2-2; CDR3aa: CASSEGVAGTGELFF; CDR3nt: TGTGCCAGCAGTGAAGGGGTAGCGGGTACCGGGGAGCTGTTTTTT
abundance: NA; d_gene: TRBD1; v_gene: TRBV4-1; j_gene: TRBJ2-2; CDR3aa: CASRQGATVTGELFF; CDR3nt: TGCGCCAGTCGACAGGGAGCCACTGTCACCGGGGAGCTGTTTTTT
abundance: few; d_gene: TRBD2; v_gene: TRBV7-2; j_gene: TRBJ2-7; CDR3aa: CASSLAASGGLYEQYF; CDR3nt: TGTGCCAGCAGCTTAGCCGCTAGCGGGGGCCTCTACGAGCAGTACTTC
abundance: NA; d_gene: NA; v_gene: TRBV6-5; j_gene: TRBJ1-1; CDR3aa: CASSYSTVGRNTEAFF; CDR3nt: TGTGCCAGCAGTTACTCGACTGTAGGGAGGAACACTGAAGCTTTCTTT
abundance: NA; d_gene: NA; v_gene: TRBV7-9; j_gene: TRBJ2-7; CDR3aa: CASSLAVDTNEQYF; CDR3nt: TGTGCCAGCAGCTTAGCCGTTGACACAAACGAGCAGTACTTC
abundance: NA; d_gene: TRBD1; v_gene: TRBV7-3; j_gene: TRBJ1-1; CDR3aa: CASSSGYRGNTEAFF; CDR3nt: TGTGCCAGCAGCTCAGGCTACAGGGGAAACACTGAAGCTTTCTTT
abundance: NA; d_gene: NA; v_gene: TRBV30; j_gene: TRBJ1-2; CDR3aa: CAWSRDSHYTF; CDR3nt: TGTGCCTGGTCCCGGGATTCCCACTACACCTTC
abundance: NA; d_gene: TRBD1; v_gene: TRBV6-5; j_gene: TRBJ1-3; CDR3aa: CASSYKQGVGNTIYF; CDR3nt: TGTGCCAGCAGTTACAAGCAGGGGGTAGGAAACACCATATATTTT
abundance: NA; d_gene: TRBD2; v_gene: TRBV7-9; j_gene: TRBJ2-5; CDR3aa: CASSFSGFQGETQYF; CDR3nt: TGTGCCAGCAGCTTTAGCGGGTTCCAAGGGGAGACCCAGTACTTC
abundance: NA; d_gene: NA; v_gene: TRBV7-2; j_gene: TRBJ2-1; CDR3aa: CASSRQGTDEQFF; CDR3nt: TGTGCCAGCAGCCGGCAGGGGACCGATGAGCAGTTCTTC